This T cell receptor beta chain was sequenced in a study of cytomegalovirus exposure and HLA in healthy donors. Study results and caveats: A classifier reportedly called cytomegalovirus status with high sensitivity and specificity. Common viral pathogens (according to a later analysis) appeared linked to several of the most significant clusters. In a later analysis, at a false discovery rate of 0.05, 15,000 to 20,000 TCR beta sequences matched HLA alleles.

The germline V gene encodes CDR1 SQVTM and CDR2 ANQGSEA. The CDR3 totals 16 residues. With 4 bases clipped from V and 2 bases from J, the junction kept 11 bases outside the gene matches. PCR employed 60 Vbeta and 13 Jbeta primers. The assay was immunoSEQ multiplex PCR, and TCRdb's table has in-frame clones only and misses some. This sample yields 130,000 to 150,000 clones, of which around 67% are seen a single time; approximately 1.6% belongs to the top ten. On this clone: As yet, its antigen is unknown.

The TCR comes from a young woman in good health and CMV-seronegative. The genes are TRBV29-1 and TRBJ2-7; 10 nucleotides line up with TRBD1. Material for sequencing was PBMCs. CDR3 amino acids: CSVGGLEGTGAYEQYF. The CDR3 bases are TGCAGCGTTGGGGGGCTAGAAGGGACAGGGGCCTACGAGCAGTACTTC.